This TCR beta chain was documented in a study of STAT5B mutations in CD4+ large granular lymphocyte leukemia. V was cut by 2 bases and J by 10 bases, with 12 bases left in between. The CDR3 runs 13 residues. Germline V gene data show CDR1 as SGHTA and CDR2 as FQGNSA. The data were produced by immunoSEQ multiplex PCR, yet TCRdb's version contains in-frame clones alone and is incomplete. The sample consists of about 28,000 clones, roughly 84% of them appearing once. Healthy controls were blood donor buffy coats. V is TRBV7-2 and J is TRBJ2-4; no clear D. Specimen: CD4+ T cells from blood buffy coats. The source of this sequence is a human donor in good health. This chain's CDR3 is CASSLSSSGIQYF. CDR3 DNA sequence: TGTGCCAGCAGCTTAAGTTCTTCTGGGATTCAGTACTTC.